Below are 18 T cell receptor beta chains sequenced from a single sample in a study of cytomegalovirus exposure and HLA in healthy donors. The table came from immunoSEQ multiplex PCR; TCRdb's copy has only in-frame clones and leaves some out. The data show 100,000 to 150,000 clones, about 88% seen once. The sample taken for sequencing was PBMCs. The receptors were gathered from a woman aged 18-29 years in good health and CMV-seronegative.

This clone is a singleton in its sample. The rearrangement joins TRBV6-5 to TRBJ2-6; no reliable D call. This CDR3 has 14 amino acids. Germline V gives CDR1 MNHEY, CDR2 SVGAGI. Trimming took off 3 bases at V and 4 bases at J, with 7 bases between the two ends. The DNA for the CDR3 is TGTGCCAGCAGTTATCTGGCCGGGGCCAACGTCCTGACTTTC. This encodes CASSYLAGANVLTF.

This clone was counted once. The CDR3 DNA reads TGTGCCAGCGGCCGGGTCCCGCCCTACGAGCAGTACTTC. Its translation is CASGRVPPYEQYF. The chain joins TRBV6-1 to TRBJ2-7; unclear D gene. The CDR3 length is 13 residues. V was pared by 8 bases and J by 2 bases, with 13 bases between. Germline V gene lookup returns CDR1 MNHNS and CDR2 SASEGT.

The chain employs TRBV2 and TRBJ2-1; a weak D match, TRBD2 (6 bases). V was cut by 0 bases and J by 7 bases, with 16 bases left in between. The CDR3 is 16 amino acids. CDR1 and CDR2 (germline): SNHLY, FYNNEI. This CDR3 is CASSEAGGRLLNEQFF. The CDR3 nucleotides read TGTGCCAGCAGTGAAGCGGGGGGACGACTGTTGAATGAGCAGTTCTTC.

This chain links TRBV27 with TRBJ2-1, with 12 bases that match TRBD2. The CDR3 loop spans 14 amino acids. Germline V gene sequence: CDR1 MNHEY, CDR2 SMNVEV (reference sequence). Trimming at V came to 6 bases and at J to 5 bases, leaving 2 bases not matched to a gene. For the CDR3, the DNA is TGTGCCAGCAGACTAGCGGGAGGACACAATGAGCAGTTCTTC. Amino acids: CASRLAGGHNEQFF.

The genes are TRBV18 and TRBJ1-3; D unclear. This CDR3 region has 15 residues. Germline CDR1 KGHSH, CDR2 LQKENI. Trimming left V 1 base short and J 6 bases short, with 13 bases between. The CDR3 coding sequence is TGTGCCAGCTCACCACTCAGCAGGCTCCAAAACACCATATATTTT. It is translated as CASSPLSRLQNTIYF.

The chain recombines TRBV7-2 with TRBJ2-1, with 7 bases aligning to TRBD2. The CDR3 length is 16 residues. Germline V gene sequence: CDR1 SGHTA, CDR2 FQGNSA. The V gene end was trimmed by 2 bases and the J gene end by 8 bases; junction bases not matched to a gene: 12. The CDR3 region has the DNA TGTGCCAGCAGCTTAACGCTTCCGGGACTATATCATGAGCAGTTCTTC. It encodes CASSLTLPGLYHEQFF.

The chain recombines TRBV30 with TRBJ2-7; TRBD2 aligns across 11 bases. Germline-derived CDR1 and CDR2 are GTSNPN and SVGIG (reference sequence). V was clipped by 6 bases and J by 3 bases; unmatched bases: 4. The CDR3 is made up of 13 amino acids. The CDR3 is CACTSGRRYEQYF. The CDR3 bases are TGTGCCTGCACTAGCGGGAGACGCTACGAGCAGTACTTC.

This clone was counted ten times or more. The chain uses TRBV2 and TRBJ1-5; perhaps TRBD1 as D (6 bases). This CDR3 has 14 amino acids. Between the trimmed V and J ends, which lost 6 bases and 4 bases, there was a span of 13 bases. CDR1 and CDR2 from the germline V gene are SNHLY and FYNNEI. CDR3 DNA: TGTGCCAGCAGGGGGTGGCAGGGGAATCAGCCCCAGCATTTT. Its translation: CASRGWQGNQPQHF. The full variable domain, in which reference TRBV2 and TRBJ1-5 provide the parts outside the CDR3, is EPEVTQTPSHQVTQMGQEVILRCVPISNHLYFYWYRQILGQKVEFLVSFYNNEISEKSEIFDDQFSVERPDGSNFTLKIRSTKLEDSAMYFCASRGWQGNQPQHFGDGTRLSIL.

The V call is TRBV7-7, the J call TRBJ2-7; 7 bases fit TRBD2. V lost 4 bases and J lost 6; bases outside the gene matches: 6. The length of the CDR3 is 13 residues. Germline V gene lookup returns CDR1 SSHAT and CDR2 FNYEAQ (reference sequence). CDR3 protein: CASSSAGTTEQYF. The CDR3 coding sequence is TGTGCCAGCAGCTCCGCCGGGACTACCGAGCAGTACTTC. Combining the CDR3 with reference TRBV7-7 and TRBJ2-7 gives the whole variable domain GAGVSQSPRYKVTKRGQDVTLRCDPISSHATLYWYQQALGQGPEFLTYFNYEAQPDKSGLPSDRFSAERPEGSISTLTIQRTEQRDSAMYRCASSSAGTTEQYFGPGTRLTVT.

The chain recombines TRBV5-1 with TRBJ2-1, with TRBD2 matching 12 bases. This CDR3 has 15 residues. With 2 bases clipped from V and 7 bases from J, the junction kept 4 bases outside the gene matches. Germline lookup yields CDR1 SGHRS and CDR2 YFSETQ. The CDR3 loop is CASSLGLAGQNEQFF. CDR3 sequence (DNA): TGCGCCAGCAGCTTAGGACTAGCGGGGCAGAATGAGCAGTTCTTC.

This chain connects TRBV28 to TRBJ2-7, with D possibly being TRBD1 (6 bases). V was clipped by 6 bases and J by 3 bases, with 15 bases between them. The CDR3 runs 14 residues. Germline V lookup: CDR1 MDHEN, CDR2 SYDVKM. The CDR3 DNA reads TGTGCCAGCAGCCTGAGGGGGACCGTCTACGAGCAGTACTTC. This encodes CASSLRGTVYEQYF. The full variable domain, in which reference TRBV28 and TRBJ2-7 provide the parts outside the CDR3, is DVKVTQSSRYLVKRTGEKVFLECVQDMDHENMFWYRQDPGLGLRLIYFSYDVKMKEKGDIPEGYSVSREKKERFSLILESASTNQTSMYLCASSLRGTVYEQYFGPGTRLTVT.

The chain uses TRBV9 and TRBJ1-1; 8 bases match TRBD1. This CDR3 comprises 15 residues. Per germline, CDR1 SGDLS and CDR2 YYNGEE. The V segment lost 4 bases and the J segment 2 bases; nucleotides outside the gene matches: 7. This CDR3 is CASSPPGTGNTEAFF. The CDR3 DNA sequence: TGTGCCAGCAGCCCTCCCGGGACAGGAAACACTGAAGCTTTCTTT.

The chain recombines TRBV6-1 with TRBJ1-1; D is perhaps TRBD1 (6 bases). CDR1 is MNHNS and CDR2 is SASEGT in the germline V gene. This CDR3 comprises 14 residues. Trimming cost V 1 base and J 6 bases, with 12 bases left between them. The CDR3 coding sequence is TGTGCCAGCAGTGAAGACAGGGAAAGTTCTGAAGCTTTCTTT. It yields the protein CASSEDRESSEAFF.

CDR3 protein: CASSDPAGGHQTYEQYF. The CDR3 bases are TGTGCCAGCAGTGACCCCGCGGGGGGCCACCAAACGTACGAGCAGTACTTC. This chain uses TRBV2 with TRBJ2-7; 8 nucleotides agree with TRBD2. Per the germline V gene, CDR1 is SNHLY and CDR2 is FYNNEI. The CDR3 consists of 17 residues. With V trimmed by 3 bases and J by 4 bases, 14 bases remained unmatched. The full variable domain, its missing parts supplied by reference TRBV2 and TRBJ2-7, is EPEVTQTPSHQVTQMGQEVILRCVPISNHLYFYWYRQILGQKVEFLVSFYNNEISEKSEIFDDQFSVERPDGSNFTLKIRSTKLEDSAMYFCASSDPAGGHQTYEQYFGPGTRLTVT.

The chain combines TRBV7-2 with TRBJ1-2; 7 nucleotides line up with TRBD1. Germline CDR1 SGHTA, CDR2 FQGNSA. Trimming cost V 1 base and J 5 bases; bases outside gene matches: 1. This CDR3 spans 13 amino acids. This chain's CDR3 is CASSLGGQYGYTF. DNA of the CDR3: TGTGCCAGCAGCTTAGGGGGACAGTATGGCTACACCTTC.

J is TRBJ2-3 and V is TRBV5-1; maybe TRBD2 (5 bases). Germline V gives CDR1 SGHRS, CDR2 YFSETQ. V lost 0 bases to trimming and J lost 5 bases, with 10 bases between them. This CDR3 has 14 amino acids. The DNA of the CDR3 is TGCGCCAGCAGCTTGGGGACGGCGGGAGATACGCAGTATTTT. It yields the protein CASSLGTAGDTQYF.

The chain uses TRBV2 and TRBJ2-1, with TRBD2 identical over 7 bases. The V and J ends lost 5 bases and 7 bases, in that order; junction bases with no gene match: 8. Germline V gives CDR1 SNHLY, CDR2 FYNNEI. This CDR3 region has 14 residues. The DNA for the CDR3 is TGTGCCAGCAGTCGTGGGGGGGGGTTGAATGAGCAGTTCTTC. This encodes CASSRGGGLNEQFF.

The genes are TRBV29-1 and TRBJ2-3, with D tentatively TRBD1 (5 bases). CDR3 length equals 17 residues. Trimming removed 3 bases at V and 1 base at J, with 20 bases between. In germline, CDR1 is SQVTM, CDR2 ANQGSEA. DNA for the CDR3: TGCAGCGTTGACCGAAAGGGCTGGGGCTCGGGCACAGATACGCAGTATTTT. The encoded protein is CSVDRKGWGSGTDTQYF.